The rows below give T cell receptor beta chains drawn from one sample of a study of T cell changes during pregnancy in multiple sclerosis. The protocol was immunoSEQ multiplex PCR, while the TCRdb copy is restricted to in-frame clones and leaves out a portion. The table includes about 83,000 clones, 90% to 95% detected once. The material sequenced was peripheral blood, taken in the second trimester of pregnancy. These receptors all stem from a female donor with multiple sclerosis, enrolled in a pregnancy study. Both conserved end residues are part of each CDR3. Each record gives: J gene, D gene, V gene, clone size, CDR3 DNA, CDR3 protein. D genes are given only for firm matches. Clone sizes are given selectively: once, few, many, or a class where the clone is expanded.

>TRBJ1-1|TRBD1|TRBV27|.
TGTGCCAGCAGTACTGACAGGGGGAAGGCTGAAGCTTTCTTT
CASSTDRGKAEAFF
>TRBJ2-1|.|TRBV14|.
TGTGCCAGTTCCCGGGCCTGGCGGGTTTACAATGAGCAGTTCTTC
CASSRAWRVYNEQFF
>TRBJ2-7|TRBD1|TRBV19|.
TGTGCCAGTAGCCCGAGCCCCGGGACAGCGTCCTACGAGCAGTACTTC
CASSPSPGTASYEQYF
>TRBJ1-4|.|TRBV5-1|.
TGCGCCAGCAACGCGGGGACCGGAGGATCTGAAAAACTGTTTTTT
CASNAGTGGSEKLFF
>TRBJ2-1|TRBD2|TRBV6-5|.
TGTGCCAGCAGTCGGACTAGCGTCTCCTACAATGAGCAGTTCTTC
CASSRTSVSYNEQFF
>TRBJ1-2|.|TRBV7-9|.
TGTGCCAGCAGCTCAATGGGATTGCGGGGGGGCTACACCTTC
CASSSMGLRGGYTF
>TRBJ2-7|TRBD1|TRBV4-1|once
TGCGCCAGCAGCCAAGTTCCCCGGACAGGGCCCTACGAGCAGTACTTC
CASSQVPRTGPYEQYF
>TRBJ2-3|.|TRBV4-2|.
TGTGCCAGCAGCCAAGATGGGGCGGGGAATGGACTGAGCACAGATACGCAGTATTTT
CASSQDGAGNGLSTDTQYF
>TRBJ1-1|.|TRBV30|.
TGTGCCTGGAGTGGGGCAGGCGGGGGTGAAGCTTTCTTT
CAWSGAGGGEAFF
>TRBJ1-5|.|TRBV5-3|.
TGTGCCAGAAGCTTGCAGCCAGGAACTAGCAATCAGCCCCAGCATTTT
CARSLQPGTSNQPQHF